Shown below are 9 T cell receptor beta chains from a single sample sequenced in a study of cytomegalovirus exposure and HLA in healthy donors. The PCR employed 60 Vbeta primers together with 13 Jbeta primers. Sequencing was performed with immunoSEQ multiplex PCR; in TCRdb, only in-frame clones are kept and a portion is missing. The sample holds around 140,000 clones, about four fifths seen once. Sequencing used PBMCs. The receptors originated from a man aged 40-50 years in good health and CMV-seronegative.

The J gene is TRBJ1-2, the V gene TRBV21-1; no check of the table's D call, TRBD1, against the DNA was made. TRBV21-1 is classified as a pseudogene. The CDR3 consists of 14 residues. In DNA form, the CDR3 reads TGTGCCAGCAGCGAAGTTGACAGTGTCTATGGCTACACCTTC. This gives the protein CASSEVDSVYGYTF.

The rearrangement joins TRBV28 to TRBJ1-2, with 11 positions matching TRBD1. Germline trimming cut 5 bases from V and 7 bases from J; bases unmatched to any gene: 6. This CDR3 is 14 amino acids long. The germline V gene has CDR1 MDHEN and CDR2 SYDVKM. CDR3 bases: TGTGCCAGCAGTCCCGGGACAGGGGGTTTTGGCTACACCTTC. Amino acids: CASSPGTGGFGYTF.

The CDR3 region is CASTQDGGGENEQFF. The CDR3 DNA reads as TGTGCCAGCACACAAGATGGGGGAGGGGAGAATGAGCAGTTCTTC. The chain has TRBV6-6 and TRBJ2-1; TRBD2 aligns across 7 bases. The CDR3 consists of 15 residues. The germline gives CDR1 MNHNY, CDR2 SVGAGI (reference sequence). The ends lost 7 bases at V and 7 bases at J; junction bases unmatched: 13.

This chain connects TRBV19 to TRBJ2-3, with D possibly matching TRBD2 (6 bases). This CDR3 is 15 amino acids long. The germline V gene encodes CDR1 LNHDA and CDR2 SQIVND (reference sequence). V shed 4 bases and J shed 3 bases, with 14 bases lying between them. The CDR3, as DNA: TGTGCCAGTAGTACGACGGAGGGTAGGACAGATACGCAGTATTTT. Protein product: CASSTTEGRTDTQYF.

This clone is a singleton in its sample. The CDR3 bases are TGTGCCAGTAGTGGGGGGGGCGCCAACACTGAAGCTTTCTTT. Translation: CASSGGGANTEAFF. The genes are TRBV19 and TRBJ1-1; a possible D gene is TRBD1 (6 bases). The V and J ends lost 5 bases and 2 bases respectively, with 12 bases between them. CDR1 is LNHDA and CDR2 is SQIVND in the germline V gene (reference sequence). The CDR3 consists of 14 residues.

The rearrangement links TRBV6-1 to TRBJ1-6, with D perhaps matching TRBD1 (5 bases). The CDR3 contains 13 residues. Germline V gene lookup returns CDR1 MNHNS and CDR2 SASEGT. Trimming pared 4 bases from V and 9 bases from J, leaving 10 bases between. This CDR3 reads CASSVGGTSPLHF. The CDR3 DNA reads TGTGCCAGCAGTGTGGGGGGGACTTCACCCCTCCACTTT.

The V and J genes are TRBV5-1 and TRBJ1-4; 11 nucleotides line up with TRBD1. The CDR3 runs 19 residues. The germline V gene encodes CDR1 SGHRS and CDR2 YFSETQ. V shed 0 bases and J 2 bases; nucleotides not matched to a gene: 9. CDR3 region: CASSLVSRTGGATNEKLFF. The CDR3, as DNA: TGCGCCAGCAGCTTGGTTTCGAGGACAGGGGGCGCGACTAATGAAAAACTGTTTTTT. Drawing the rest from reference TRBV5-1 and TRBJ1-4, the complete variable domain is KAGVTQTPRYLIKTRGQQVTLSCSPISGHRSVSWYQQTPGQGLQFLFEYFSETQRNKGNFPGRFSGRQFSNSRSEMNVSTLELGDSALYLCASSLVSRTGGATNEKLFFGSGTQLSVL.

This chain uses TRBV27 with TRBJ2-1; the D gene is possibly TRBD2 (7 bases). The V gene's germline CDR1 is MNHEY and CDR2 SMNVEV (reference sequence). The CDR3 spans 12 residues. With 6 bases removed from V and 13 bases from J, the gap between germline ends came to 16 bases. CDR3 DNA sequence: TGTGCCAGCAGCGTTCGGGCGGGGGCTCAGTTCTTC. Its protein is CASSVRAGAQFF.

The rearrangement links TRBV10-2 to TRBJ1-3; 7 nucleotides match TRBD1. Germline CDR1 WSHSY, CDR2 SAAADI. This CDR3 is built from 15 residues. With V trimmed by 2 bases and J by 2 bases, 3 bases remained unmatched. CDR3 protein: CASSEGQGAGNTIYF. The CDR3 DNA reads TGCGCCAGCAGTGAGGGGCAGGGGGCTGGAAACACCATATATTTT.